These 11 T cell receptor beta chains originate from one sample sequenced in a study of control samples from healthy donors and cancer patients. Profiling relied on immunoSEQ multiplex PCR, and the TCRdb table lists in-frame clones only, not all of them. Of around 170,000 clones detected, roughly 89% appear once; the ten largest clones hold approximately 1.5%. Sample: blood. The receptors shown here come from a woman aged 45-65 years in good health.

The chain carries TRBV30 and TRBJ2-7; either TRBD1 or TRBD2 may fit D (5 bases each). Germline V gene sequence: CDR1 GTSNPN, CDR2 SVGIG (reference sequence). V lost 5 bases, J lost 5 bases, and 22 bases lay in between. This CDR3 is 15 amino acids long. The CDR3 bases are TGTGCCTGGGTGACTCGCCCGGGACGGGCCCACGAGCAGTACTTC. Protein product: CAWVTRPGRAHEQYF.

The chain recombines TRBV10-3 with TRBJ2-1; D is uncertain. V dropped 10 bases and J dropped 2 bases, with 15 bases sitting between them. The CDR3 consists of 14 residues. Germline V gene data show CDR1 as ENHRY and CDR2 as SYGVKD. The CDR3 loop reads CATTRQATYNEQFF. The CDR3 nucleotides are TGTGCCACCACGCGGCAGGCAACCTACAATGAGCAGTTCTTC.

The rearrangement links TRBV5-1 to TRBJ1-3; D uncertain. Trimming stripped 6 bases from V and 0 bases from J, with 13 bases between. Per the germline V gene, CDR1 is SGHRS and CDR2 is YFSETQ. This CDR3 has 15 residues. Here the CDR3 DNA reads TGCGCCAGCACGCCTGGAGGGAACTCTGGAAACACCATATATTTT. Encoded protein: CASTPGGNSGNTIYF.

The chain has TRBV24-1 and TRBJ2-2, with D unresolved. Germline V CDR1 and CDR2: KGHDR, SFDVKD. V was clipped by 0 bases and J by 2 bases, with 6 bases between them. This CDR3 region has 15 residues. Written as DNA, the CDR3 is TGTGCCACCAGTGATTTGCAGGCTAACACCGGGGAGCTGTTTTTT. Translated: CATSDLQANTGELFF.

This clone was seen only a few times. The rearrangement uses TRBV29-1 and TRBJ2-5; D gene unclear. CDR1 is SQVTM, CDR2 ANQGSEA, per germline. The CDR3 covers 13 residues. Deletions cut 2 bases from V and 1 base from J, with 8 bases between. The CDR3 nucleotides read TGCAGCGTTGAACAGCAACCCCAAGAGACCCAGTACTTC. This encodes CSVEQQPQETQYF.

The chain recombines TRBV19 with TRBJ2-3, with 13 bases fitting TRBD2. The V segment lost 6 bases and the J segment 0 bases; nucleotides outside the gene matches: 9. Per germline, CDR1 LNHDA and CDR2 SQIVND (reference sequence). CDR3 length: 18 amino acids. The CDR3 DNA is TGTGCCAGTAGGATGACTAGCGGGGGGTCAACTAGCACAGATACGCAGTATTTT. As protein: CASRMTSGGSTSTDTQYF.

V and J are TRBV20-1 and TRBJ2-5; TRBD2 aligns across 9 bases. The length of the CDR3 is 15 residues. J lost 2 bases, V lost 3 bases, and 7 bases had no gene match. CDR1 is DFQATT, CDR2 SNEGSKA, per germline (reference sequence). In DNA form, the CDR3 reads TGCAGTGCTAGTCGGGCGGGGGGGCCACAAGAGACCCAGTACTTC. It codes for CSASRAGGPQETQYF.

The V call is TRBV24-1, the J call TRBJ1-2, with 8 positions matching TRBD1. Trimming at V came to 2 bases and at J to 1 base, leaving 8 bases not matched to a gene. The germline CDR1 and CDR2 sequences are KGHDR and SFDVKD. This CDR3 spans 17 amino acids. CDR3 bases: TGTGCCACCAGTGATTGGAAGACAGGGGCGGGTAACTATGGCTACACCTTC. It specifies CATSDWKTGAGNYGYTF.

This chain connects TRBV7-3 to TRBJ2-7; 7 bases are a match to TRBD1. Looked up from germline, CDR1 is SGHTA and CDR2 is FQGTGA. Losses at the gene ends were 5 bases for V and 6 bases for J; bases not matched to a gene: 7. The CDR3 is 13 amino acids. CDR3 in DNA: TGTGCCAGCAGCCGCGACAGGGAGAGCGAGCAGTACTTC. Protein product: CASSRDRESEQYF.

The chain joins TRBV3-1 (or the pseudogene TRBV3-2) to TRBJ2-7, with 11 bases that match TRBD2. The length of the CDR3 is 18 residues. The V and J ends lost 3 bases and 0 bases, in that order; junction bases with no gene match: 10. Germline assignment: CDR1 LGHDT and CDR2 YNNKEL (reference sequence). The CDR3 region has the DNA TGTGCCAGCAGCCAGAAGAGTCTACTAGCGGGGGACTCCTACGAGCAGTACTTC. This encodes CASSQKSLLAGDSYEQYF.

The V call is TRBV4-1, the J call TRBJ2-5; D call uncertain. Per germline, CDR1 MGHRA and CDR2 YSYEKL. The CDR3 is 13 residues long. Trimming pared 0 bases from V and 4 bases from J, leaving 6 bases between. As DNA, the CDR3 is TGCGCCAGCAGCCAAGAGGCGGCAGAGACCCAGTACTTC. Translating gives CASSQEAAETQYF.